This entry features one T cell receptor beta chain sequence. Its cognate antigen has yet to be identified. No much larger clonotype is one base removed from it; base qualities were not supplied. For sequencing of the TCRbeta CDR3 region, genomic DNA was extracted from the sorted cells. TCRbeta CDR3 regions were sequenced using the immunoSEQ Assay. What TCRdb holds here is the immuneACCESS table cut down to in-frame rearrangements. Part of the clones is not present; checked against another copy, under half of the missing clones reflect an unresolved V gene, and the others are unexplained. For this sample there are some 20,000 clones; around 90% appear just once. Over 50% of the sample is held by the ten biggest clonotypes. Spanning cysteine to phenylalanine, the CDR3 consists of 15 amino acids. This entry keeps only the CDR3 DNA: 45 bases, framed from base 1. Clipping removes 5 bases from V and 4 bases from J, with 10 as the unmatched junction base count. Per the germline V gene (reference sequence), GTSNPN is the CDR1 and SVGIG is the CDR2.

Patients with autoimmune disease history or receiving systemic immunosuppression were excluded from the trial. In every dose cohort, peripheral blood was drawn for TCR sequencing at baseline, cycle 4 day 1, and cycle 7 day 1. Samples were obtained from an open-label, multicenter, first-in-human phase I dose-escalation trial of ivuxolimab. Adults with locally advanced or metastatic melanoma, renal cell, hepatocellular, or head and neck squamous cell carcinoma were enrolled in the trial. Before TCR sequencing, CD4+ T cells and CD8+ T cells were sorted from peripheral blood as separate populations. This record belongs to a study of OX40 agonist ivuxolimab in advanced cancers. Looking at the study overall: Ivuxolimab was a fully human IgG2 agonistic monoclonal antibody targeting the costimulatory receptor OX40 (CD134). Intravenous ivuxolimab was administered to patients every 2 weeks at six dose levels: 0.01, 0.1, 0.3, 1.5, 3 and 10 mg/kg. Among the roughly 50 dose-escalation patients, around 19 had hepatocellular carcinoma, 15 melanoma, 9 renal cell carcinoma and 9 head and neck cancer. In the dose-escalation cohort, around 80% of patients were male, and the mean age was 60 years with a range of roughly 20 to 80. Prior anti-PD-1, anti-PD-L1 or anti-CTLA-4 therapy was permitted, and checkpoint inhibitors had been received by approximately 39% of dose-escalation patients. Partial responses occurred in three dose-escalation patients: two with cutaneous melanoma and one with hepatocellular carcinoma. The purpose of peripheral TCRbeta sequencing was to test whether ivuxolimab changed TCR sequence diversity and led to clonal T-cell expansion. The paper covers the monotherapy dose-escalation part of the phase I ivuxolimab trial, which included N of about 51 patients.

Study-wide conclusions, independent of this receptor: Antigen specificity was not determined for the clonally expanded peripheral T cells. At doses of 0.1 to 3.0 mg/kg, clonal expansion of both CD4+ and CD8+ T cells in blood was seen between baseline and week 6. Partial responders in the 0.1-3.0 mg/kg groups had among the lowest normalized peripheral clonal expansion, especially among CD8+ T cells. Low levels of normalized T-cell clonal expansion were also seen in some patients who did not respond. After ivuxolimab, expanded clones were on average more numerous among CD8+ T cells than among CD4+ T cells.

Sequencing used CD4+ or CD8+ T cells sorted from blood, obtained in a trial of the OX40 agonist ivuxolimab. The TCR comes from an adult with an advanced solid tumor such as melanoma, head and neck, liver or kidney cancer. The chain was built from TRBV30 and TRBJ1-3; 8 nucleotides in the junction match TRBD1. DNA sequence: TGTGCCTGGTGGGACAGGCCCGGAGAAGGAAACACCATATATTTT. Protein translation: CAWWDRPGEGNTIYF.